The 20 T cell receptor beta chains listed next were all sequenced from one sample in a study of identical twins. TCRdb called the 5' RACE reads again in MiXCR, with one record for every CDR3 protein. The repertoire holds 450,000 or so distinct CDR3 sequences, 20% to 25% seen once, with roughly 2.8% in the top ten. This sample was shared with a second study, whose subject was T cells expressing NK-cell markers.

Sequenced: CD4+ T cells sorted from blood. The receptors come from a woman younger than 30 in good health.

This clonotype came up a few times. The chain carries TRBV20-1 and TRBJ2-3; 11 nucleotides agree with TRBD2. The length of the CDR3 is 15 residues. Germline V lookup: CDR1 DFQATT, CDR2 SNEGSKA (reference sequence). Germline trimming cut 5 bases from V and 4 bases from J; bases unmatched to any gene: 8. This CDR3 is CSAPQTSGAADTQYF. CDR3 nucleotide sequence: TGCAGTGCTCCTCAGACTAGCGGGGCCGCAGATACGCAGTATTTT.

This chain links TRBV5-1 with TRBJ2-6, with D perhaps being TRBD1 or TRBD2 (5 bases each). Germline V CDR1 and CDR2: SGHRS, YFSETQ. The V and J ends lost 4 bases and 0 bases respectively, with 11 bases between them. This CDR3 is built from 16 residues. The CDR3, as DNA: TGCGCCAGCAGCGAGGGGACCCCCTCTGGGGCCAACGTCCTGACTTTC. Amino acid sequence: CASSEGTPSGANVLTF.

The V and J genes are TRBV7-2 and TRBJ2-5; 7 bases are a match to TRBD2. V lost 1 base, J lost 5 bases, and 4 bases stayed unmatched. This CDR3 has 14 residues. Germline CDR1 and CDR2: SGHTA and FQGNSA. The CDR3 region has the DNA TGTGCCAGCAGCTTAGTAGCGGGTGGGGAGACCCAGTACTTC. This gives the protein CASSLVAGGETQYF.

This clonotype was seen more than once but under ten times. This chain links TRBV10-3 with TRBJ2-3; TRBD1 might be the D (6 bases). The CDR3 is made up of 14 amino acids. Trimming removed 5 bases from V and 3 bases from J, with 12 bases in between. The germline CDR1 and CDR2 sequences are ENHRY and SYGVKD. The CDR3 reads CAISRNRATDTQYF. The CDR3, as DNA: TGTGCCATCAGTCGCAACAGGGCTACAGATACGCAGTATTTT.

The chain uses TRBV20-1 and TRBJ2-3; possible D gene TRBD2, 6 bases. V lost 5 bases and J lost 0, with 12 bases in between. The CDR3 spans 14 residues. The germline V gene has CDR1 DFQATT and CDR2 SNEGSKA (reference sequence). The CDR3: CSASRRGSTDTQYF. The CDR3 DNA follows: TGCAGTGCTTCCCGTCGGGGGAGCACAGATACGCAGTATTTT.

The CDR3 loop reads CASSVDLDQPQHF. The CDR3 DNA follows: TGTGCCAGCAGCGTAGACCTCGATCAGCCCCAGCATTTT. The chain joins TRBV9 to TRBJ1-5; D is uncertain. The germline V and J ends were trimmed by 0 bases and 5 bases, with 6 bases remaining between them. CDR3 length: 13 residues. Looked up from germline, CDR1 is SGDLS and CDR2 is YYNGEE. Supplemented by reference TRBV9 and TRBJ1-5, the full variable domain reads DSGVTQTPKHLITATGQRVTLRCSPRSGDLSVYWYQQSLDQGLQFLIQYYNGEERAKGNILERFSAQQFPDLHSELNLSSLELGDSALYFCASSVDLDQPQHFGDGTRLSIL.

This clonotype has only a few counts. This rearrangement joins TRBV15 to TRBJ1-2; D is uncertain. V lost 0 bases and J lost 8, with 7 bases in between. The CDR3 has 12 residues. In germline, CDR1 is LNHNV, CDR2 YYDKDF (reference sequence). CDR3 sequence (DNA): TGTGCCACCAGCAGAGACCTAGGAGGCTACACCTTC. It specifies CATSRDLGGYTF.

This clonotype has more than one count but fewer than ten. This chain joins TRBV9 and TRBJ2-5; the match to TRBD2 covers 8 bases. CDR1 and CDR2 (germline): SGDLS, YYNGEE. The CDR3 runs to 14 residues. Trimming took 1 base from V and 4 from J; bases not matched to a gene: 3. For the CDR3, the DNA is TGTGCCAGCAGCGTACGGGGGGGGGCAGAGACCCAGTACTTC. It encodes CASSVRGGAETQYF. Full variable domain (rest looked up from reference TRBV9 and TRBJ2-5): DSGVTQTPKHLITATGQRVTLRCSPRSGDLSVYWYQQSLDQGLQFLIQYYNGEERAKGNILERFSAQQFPDLHSELNLSSLELGDSALYFCASSVRGGAETQYFGPGTRLLVL.

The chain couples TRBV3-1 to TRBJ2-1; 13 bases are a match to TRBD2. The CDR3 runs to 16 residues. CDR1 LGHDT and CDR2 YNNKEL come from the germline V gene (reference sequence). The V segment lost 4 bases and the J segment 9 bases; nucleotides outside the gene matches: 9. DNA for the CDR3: TGTGCCAGCAGCCTCAGGACTAGCGGGAGTGGGGGTGAGCAGTTCTTC. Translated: CASSLRTSGSGGEQFF.

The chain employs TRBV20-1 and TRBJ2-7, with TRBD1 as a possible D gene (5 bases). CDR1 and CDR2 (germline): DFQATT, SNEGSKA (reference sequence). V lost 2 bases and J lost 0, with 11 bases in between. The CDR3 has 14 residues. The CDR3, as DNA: TGCAGTGCTAGACCCCCAGGGTCCTCCTACGAGCAGTACTTC. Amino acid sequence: CSARPPGSSYEQYF.

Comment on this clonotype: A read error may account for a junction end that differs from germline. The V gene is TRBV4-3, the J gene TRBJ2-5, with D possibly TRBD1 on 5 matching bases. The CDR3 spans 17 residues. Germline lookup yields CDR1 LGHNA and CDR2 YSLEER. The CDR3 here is CASSQGAGAWYQETQCF. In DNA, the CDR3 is TGCGCCAGCAGCCAAGGGGCTGGGGCTTGGTACCAAGAGACCCAGTGCTTC.

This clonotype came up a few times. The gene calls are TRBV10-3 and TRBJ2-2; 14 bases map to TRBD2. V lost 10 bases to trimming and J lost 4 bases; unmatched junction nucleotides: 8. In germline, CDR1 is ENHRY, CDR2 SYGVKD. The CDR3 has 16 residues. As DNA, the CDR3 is TGTGCCACCCAGACTAGCGGGAGGGGGGGCACCGGGGAGCTGTTTTTT. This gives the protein CATQTSGRGGTGELFF.

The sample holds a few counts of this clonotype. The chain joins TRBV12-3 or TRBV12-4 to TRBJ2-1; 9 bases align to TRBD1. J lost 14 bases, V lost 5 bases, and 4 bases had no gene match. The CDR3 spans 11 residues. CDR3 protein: CASSPGQGEFF. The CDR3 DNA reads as TGTGCCAGCAGTCCGGGACAGGGAGAGTTCTTC.

CDR3 DNA sequence: TGTGCCAGCAGTTACTCGAGCCACGTAAGAGGTCACGAGCAGTACTTC. It specifies CASSYSSHVRGHEQYF. V is TRBV6-5 and J is TRBJ2-7; D is undetermined. This CDR3 comprises 16 residues. Germline-derived CDR1 and CDR2 are MNHEY and SVGAGI. Trimming cost V 0 bases and J 5 bases, with 17 bases left between them.

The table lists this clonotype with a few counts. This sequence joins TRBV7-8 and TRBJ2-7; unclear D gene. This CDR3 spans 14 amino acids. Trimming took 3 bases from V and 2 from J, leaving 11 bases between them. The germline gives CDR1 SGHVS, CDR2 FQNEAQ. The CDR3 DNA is TGTGCCAGCAGCTTTTTCGACCTTCCCTACGAGCAGTACTTC. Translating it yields CASSFFDLPYEQYF. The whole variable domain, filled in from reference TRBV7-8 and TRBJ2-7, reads GAGVSQSPRYKVAKRGQDVALRCDPISGHVSLFWYQQALGQGPEFLTYFQNEAQLDKSGLPSDRFFAERPEGSVSTLKIQRTQQEDSAVYLCASSFFDLPYEQYFGPGTRLTVT.

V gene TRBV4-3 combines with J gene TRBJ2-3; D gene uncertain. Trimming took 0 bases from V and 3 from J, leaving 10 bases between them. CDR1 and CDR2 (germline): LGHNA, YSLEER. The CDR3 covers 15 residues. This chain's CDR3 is CASSQEGFLTDTQYF. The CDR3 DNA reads TGCGCCAGCAGCCAAGAGGGGTTTTTGACAGATACGCAGTATTTT.

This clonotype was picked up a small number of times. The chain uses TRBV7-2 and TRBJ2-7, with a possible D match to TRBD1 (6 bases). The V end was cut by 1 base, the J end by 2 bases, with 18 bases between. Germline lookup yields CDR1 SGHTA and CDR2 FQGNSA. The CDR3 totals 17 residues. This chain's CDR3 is CASSLVPGHLTTYEQYF. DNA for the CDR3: TGTGCCAGCAGCTTAGTACCGGGACATCTGACTACCTACGAGCAGTACTTC.

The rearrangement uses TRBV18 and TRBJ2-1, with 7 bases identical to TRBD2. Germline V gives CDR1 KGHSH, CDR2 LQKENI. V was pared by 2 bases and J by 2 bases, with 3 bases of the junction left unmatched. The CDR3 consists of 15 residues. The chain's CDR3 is CASSPDGRTYNEQFF. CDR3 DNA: TGTGCCAGCTCACCAGACGGGAGGACCTACAATGAGCAGTTCTTC.

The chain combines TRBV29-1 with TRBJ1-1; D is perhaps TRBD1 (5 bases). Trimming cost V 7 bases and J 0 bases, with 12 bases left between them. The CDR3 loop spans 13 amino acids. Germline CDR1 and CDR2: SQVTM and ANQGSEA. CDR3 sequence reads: CSAKRGLNTEAFF. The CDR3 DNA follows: TGCAGCGCAAAAAGGGGTTTGAACACTGAAGCTTTCTTT.

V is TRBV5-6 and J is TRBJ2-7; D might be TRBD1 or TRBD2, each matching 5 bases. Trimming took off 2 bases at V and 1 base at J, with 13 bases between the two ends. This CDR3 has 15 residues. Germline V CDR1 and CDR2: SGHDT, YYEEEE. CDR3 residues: CASSFNGAGSYEQYF. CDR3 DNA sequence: TGTGCCAGCAGCTTTAACGGGGCAGGATCCTACGAGCAGTACTTC. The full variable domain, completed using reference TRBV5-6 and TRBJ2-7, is DAGVTQSPTHLIKTRGQQVTLRCSPKSGHDTVSWYQQALGQGPQFIFQYYEEEERQRGNFPDRFSGHQFPNYSSELNVNALLLGDSALYLCASSFNGAGSYEQYFGPGTRLTVT.